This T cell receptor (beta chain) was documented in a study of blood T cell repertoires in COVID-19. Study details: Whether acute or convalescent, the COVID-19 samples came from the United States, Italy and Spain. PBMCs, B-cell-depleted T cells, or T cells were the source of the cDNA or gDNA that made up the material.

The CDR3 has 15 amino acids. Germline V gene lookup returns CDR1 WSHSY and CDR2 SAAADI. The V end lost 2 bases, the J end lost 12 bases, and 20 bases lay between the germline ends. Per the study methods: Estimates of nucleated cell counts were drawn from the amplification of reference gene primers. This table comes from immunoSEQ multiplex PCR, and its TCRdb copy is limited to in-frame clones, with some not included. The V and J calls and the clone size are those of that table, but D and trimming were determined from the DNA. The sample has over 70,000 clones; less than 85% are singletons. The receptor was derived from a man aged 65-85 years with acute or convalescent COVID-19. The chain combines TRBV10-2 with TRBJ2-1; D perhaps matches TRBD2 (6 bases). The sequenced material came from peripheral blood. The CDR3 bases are TGCGCCAGCAGTGAGCCGAGACCCTCCCTGGGGGGGCAGTTCTTC. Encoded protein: CASSEPRPSLGGQFF.